This T cell receptor (beta chain) was identified during a study of shared clonotypes between healthy human individuals. At the level of the study: Each donor contributed plates that comprised three CD4 naive, three CD4 memory, two CD8 naive and one CD8 memory.

Findings and limits, study-wide: Even with large depth, rarefaction showed that sorted-subset sequencing was incomplete. Read depth was anticipated to influence clonotype sharing among donors.

Losses at the gene ends were 3 bases for V and 4 bases for J; bases not matched to a gene: 11. The CDR3 length is 17 residues. Germline V lookup: CDR1 MDHEN, CDR2 SYDVKM. Of note for this clone: No antigen is known for it.

Terminally differentiated effector memory CD45RA+ cells were excluded by CCR7 positive selection of CD45RO-negative cells. Participating donors were healthy, HIV-negative adults free of recent acute infections or vaccinations. Assay used: immunoSEQ multiplex PCR; TCRdb lists only in-frame clones, some missing. Altogether around 2,000,000 clones are present, approximately 95% being singletons, with the ten largest covering around 1.2%. Specimen: naive CD8+ T cells sorted from blood. The receptor's source is a man aged 18 to 29 in good health. V usage is TRBV28 and J usage is TRBJ2-1, with 8 bases lining up with TRBD1. The CDR3 sequence: CASSFGVMQGAYNEQFF. The CDR3 DNA reads TGTGCCAGCAGTTTCGGGGTAATGCAGGGGGCTTACAATGAGCAGTTCTTC.